This T cell receptor beta chain was found in a study of cytomegalovirus exposure and HLA in healthy donors (dated by TCRdb to 2015 to 2018). Context from the whole study: An earlier analysis of about 530 of the donors reported about 260 Gb of sequence data and 95 million to 120 million unique TCR beta sequences obtained from roughly 180 million T cells. The study profiled the T cell repertoires of 666 subjects by immunosequencing and related them to cytomegalovirus serostatus. A separate validation cohort of roughly 130 different subjects was used in addition to the approximately 700-subject first cohort. Across about 370 genotyped donors of the cohort, an average of roughly 250,000 unique TCR beta nucleotide sequences per donor were sequenced, and approximately 19% of those sequences were non-productive. In an earlier analysis of a few hundred of the donors, high-throughput TCR beta sequencing was used to judge whether each TCR beta V gene segment behaved as functional or pseudogenic. HLA typing included class I and class II loci at four-digit resolution. All discovery cohort repertoires had been generated on a single sequencing platform. The study combined high-throughput TCR immunosequencing, statistical association of individual TCRs with disease status, and machine learning to predict cytomegalovirus infection status. In a later analysis, previously published TCR beta repertoires from roughly 710 donors were re-analyzed and high-resolution HLA genotyping was added so that TCR occurrence patterns could be studied. Approximately 330 gigabases of sequencing data and 75 million to 85 million unique TCR sequences made up an early release that covered several hundred HLA-typed donors. Donor age, sex, ethnicity and CMV serostatus were collected together with the repertoire data. The number of typed donors differed by locus: about 629-640 for A, B, C, DRB1 and DQB1; 500 to 550 for DQA1; around 610 for DPA1; and roughly 490 for DPB1. Because of strong linkage in the cohort, roughly five DR-DQ haplotypes were treated as single units for association and clustering. A later genetic analysis used genome-wide SNP genotypes for about 55% of the 666 donors, treating that subset as a discovery cohort. Rather than drawing on any new phenotypic data, the later analysis identified candidate immune exposures from TCR beta sequences and the way those sequences occurred across donors. Of the 300 to 450 genotyped donors, approximately 82% fell in the genetic ancestry cluster associated with self-reported Caucasian donors. The aim of the study was to test whether cataloging public T cell receptors could identify signatures of past pathogen exposure. Here is what the overall study found, with its caveats: In vitro tests confirmed that a few of the cytomegalovirus-associated TCR beta chains recognize cytomegalovirus antigens. A later genetic analysis reported fewer N-insertions in productive TCRs among donors in an Asian-associated ancestry cluster than the roughly 700-donor mean. Linkage disequilibrium might explain the correlated functional status among segregating V segments, but an unknown experimental factor could not be excluded. Sequencing depth was assumed to be roughly uniform across donors in the presence/absence analyses, though that assumption may not hold. CMV serostatus was the only immune exposure information available for the cohort. A later analysis associated 17,000 or so TCR beta sequences with specific HLA alleles at a false discovery rate of 0.05. In a later analysis, TCR association rates were found to vary across HLA loci, with the most associated TCRs seen for DRB1 alleles and the fewest for HLA-C alleles. A later genetic analysis associated a missense DCLRE1C variant with V-gene and J-gene trimming of TCR beta chains, and an independent cohort replicated the association. The study listed around 160 TCR beta chains as associated with cytomegalovirus. According to a later analysis, most CMV-associated TCR beta chains appeared to be HLA-restricted, and the HLA associations seemed to be driven largely by CMV exposure. In a later analysis, HLA-associated TCR beta chains showed more clonal expansion and lower generation probabilities than non-associated chains that were equally common. When HLA alleles, especially DR and DQ, strongly co-occurred, attributing TCR associations to individual alleles was difficult. Cytomegalovirus status was reported to be diagnosed by the classifier with high specificity and sensitivity in both the original and validation cohorts. Because HLA typing was unavailable for some donors at each locus, only the typed subset was used in association tests. A further reported finding was that TCR beta sequences accurately predicted the HLA-A and HLA-B alleles for most subjects in the first cohort. An earlier analysis of approximately 570 of the donors showed that most TCR beta V segments appeared in productive rearrangements either about 87% or about 30% of the time, which broadly matched IMGT annotations. Most TCR sequences were seen in very few donors, while some public TCRs were found in many individuals. Only TCR beta chains were sequenced in this cohort, and the absence of alpha or paired-chain data limited detectable features. According to the authors, the approach could potentially be generalized to other disease states and immunological phenotypes. The 87-base-pair reads could not distinguish some IMGT-functional V segments, including TRBV6-2 and TRBV6-3, so those segments were excluded. Several of the top co-occurrence clusters appeared to be linked to parvovirus B19, influenza, CMV and Epstein-Barr virus, according to a later analysis. Because counts were too low, about 18 rarely observed V segments, including chromosome 9 orphons, were excluded from the earlier analysis of under 650 of the donors. A cluster of highly shared sequence variants was judged likely to represent a technical artifact of the sequencing pipeline.

The CDR3 spans 16 residues, from the cysteine through the phenylalanine. Left in the record is the CDR3 DNA by itself, 48 bases read in frame from the first base. The germline V gene specifies SGHAT as CDR1 and FQNNGV as CDR2. V was cut back by 2 bases and J by 3 bases, leaving a gap of 13 bases between them. Libraries were made using the immunoSEQ multiplex PCR assay. A mixture of 60 forward primers for TCR Vbeta segments and 13 reverse primers for TCR Jbeta segments was used in the multiplex PCR. A multiplex PCR assay on genomic DNA amplified the CDR3 region of rearranged TCR beta genes. The amplified TCR beta libraries were sequenced on the Illumina HiSeq System as 87-base-pair reads. The study's processing was this. A later analysis tallied tens of millions of unique TCR beta chains across the 650 to 750 repertoires, and approximately 9.9 million of those chains were shared by two or more donors. Raw reads were error-corrected and collapsed into unique sequences by a nearest-neighbor algorithm in which closely related sequences were merged to remove PCR and sequencing errors. To assign V, D and J gene segments, CDR3 sequences were aligned to IMGT reference sequences. Each retained sequence needed at least a six-nucleotide match to both a V gene segment and a J gene segment. A rearrangement was called productive if the CDR3 had no stop codons and remained in frame with V and J, and every other rearrangement was called non-productive. Following IMGT convention, CDR3 was defined as the stretch from the second conserved V-encoded cysteine up to the conserved J-encoded phenylalanine. The earlier analysis of some 540 of the donors excluded any sequence lacking an unambiguous match to a single V gene segment. In an earlier analysis of approximately 500 of the donors, a V segment was called functional when productive rearrangements were above 56.7%, and segregating when the standard deviation between donors exceeded 5%. To diagnose cytomegalovirus status from the catalog of TCR beta chain sequences, a statistical classification framework was built. In a later analysis, TCR nucleotide sequences were compared against IMGT/GENE-DB human TR gene sequences so that V and J genes could be assigned. A later analysis assigned CDR3 sequences and most-parsimonious VDJ recombination scenarios with the TCRdist pipeline. A later analysis defined each TCR beta chain by its CDR3 amino acid sequence plus V-gene family, and excluded reads lacking a unique V-gene family. In a later analysis, several hundred highly shared, low-generation-probability nucleotide sequences were removed to address suspected cross-contamination and a sequencing artifact. In a later analysis, a clonal expansion index for each public chain was calculated from normalized within-repertoire ranks of inferred template counts. In a later analysis, generation probabilities were computed with a VDJ recombination model fitted to out-of-frame rearrangements, and the resulting probabilities were checked against IGoR. In a later analysis, TCR-TCR, TCR-HLA and TCR-CMV co-occurrence was scored with hypergeometric tests, and a repertoire-size bias correction was applied to TCR pairs. A later analysis estimated false discovery rates by permuting HLA or CMV assignments 20 times. In a later analysis, co-occurring TCRs were grouped using DBSCAN, with TCRdist sequence similarity added in when clustering inside HLA-allele-positive subsets. Repertoires with fewer than 30,000 or more than 120,000 public chains were left out of co-occurrence clustering, as were four to six repertoires with anomalous nucleotide sharing. The clones in this table, taken by TCRdb from immuneACCESS, are in-frame only. Not every clone is retained; where verified, under half of the shortfall comes from an unresolved V gene, and the cause of the rest is unknown. That table furnishes V, J and clone size, whereas the DNA furnished D and trimming. The sample table holds 140,000 to 150,000 clones, of which roughly 10% were seen once. The top ten clonotypes cover 1.8% of the sample.

Worth noting for this clone: Its antigen is not yet known. No base quality values were provided; no much bigger clone lies one nucleotide off.

The cohort comprised under 700 healthy bone marrow donors. At the time of sampling, every cohort member was nominally healthy, though immune exposures that went unrecorded were likely present. The donor was CMV seronegative and was included in the group of 352 seronegative cohort members. Every donor gave a peripheral blood sample, and the peripheral blood mononuclear cells from that sample were used for TCR beta sequencing. The Qiagen DNeasy Blood Extraction Kit was used to extract genomic DNA from the blood cell samples. This clonotype was sampled from a man aged 50 to 60 in good health and CMV-seronegative. Sequenced input: PBMCs. The receptor chain draws on TRBV11-2 and TRBJ1-4, with the D gene uncertain. The DNA sequence reads TGTGCCAGCAGCTTATTTACGGGGTTAGCTAATGAAAAACTGTTTTTT. Its translation is CASSLFTGLANEKLFF.